These 30 T cell receptor beta chains originate from one sample sequenced in a study of beta chain features in type 1 diabetes. The whole isolated RNA underwent reverse transcription, so sequencing captured expressed TCRB transcripts. Sequenced by immunoSEQ multiplex PCR; TCRdb stores in-frame clones only, minus some. In the table there are about 900,000 clones, 15% to 20% of which are singletons. The sample consisted of naive CD4+ T cells from blood. Source of these receptors: a woman aged 18 to 35 in good health.

The genes are TRBV7-8 and TRBJ2-1; D uncertain. Germline V gene sequence: CDR1 SGHVS, CDR2 FQNEAQ. This CDR3 contains 18 residues. Trimming removed 3 bases from V and 6 bases from J, with 24 bases in between. CDR3 sequence (DNA): TGTGCCAGCAGCTTTTCCCTCGGCCAGGCTCTTCCAACCAATGAGCAGTTCTTC. Its translation is CASSFSLGQALPTNEQFF.

The V gene is TRBV6-5, the J gene TRBJ2-5; 9 bases agree with TRBD2. Germline values: CDR1 MNHEY, CDR2 SVGAGI. CDR3 size: 13 residues. Trimming at V came to 7 bases and at J to 5 bases, leaving 5 bases not matched to a gene. DNA for the CDR3: TGTGCCAGCAACAGCGGGAGGACTGAGACCCAGTACTTC. It encodes CASNSGRTETQYF.

This clone was observed a handful of times. The chain has TRBV2 and TRBJ1-2; possible D gene TRBD1, 5 bases. CDR1 and CDR2 (germline): SNHLY, FYNNEI. Trimming pared 6 bases from V and 0 bases from J, leaving 11 bases between. CDR3 length equals 14 residues. The CDR3: CASSGARANYGYTF. For the CDR3, the DNA is TGTGCCAGCAGCGGGGCACGAGCTAACTATGGCTACACCTTC. Filled out from reference TRBV2 and TRBJ1-2, the complete variable domain reads EPEVTQTPSHQVTQMGQEVILRCVPISNHLYFYWYRQILGQKVEFLVSFYNNEISEKSEIFDDQFSVERPDGSNFTLKIRSTKLEDSAMYFCASSGARANYGYTFGSGTRLTVV.

The genes are TRBV11-1 and TRBJ2-1; maybe TRBD1 (5 bases). CDR1 SGHAT and CDR2 FQDESV come from the germline V gene (reference sequence). V was cut by 3 bases and J by 10 bases, with 19 bases left in between. This CDR3 has 15 residues. The CDR3 coding sequence is TGTGCCAGCAGCTTTTCAGGGCAACCTTTCGGAGAGCAGTTCTTC. Residues: CASSFSGQPFGEQFF.

This clone has more than one count but fewer than ten. The chain combines TRBV6-6 with TRBJ1-5, with D unresolved. CDR3 length equals 14 residues. V was trimmed by 0 bases and J by 6 bases, leaving 9 bases between them. Per the germline V gene, CDR1 is MNHNY and CDR2 is SVGAGI (reference sequence). In DNA, the CDR3 is TGTGCCAGCAGTTACTCGGGGTCAGCTCAGCCCCAGCATTTT. Translated: CASSYSGSAQPQHF.

This rearrangement joins TRBV7-3 to TRBJ2-2; D call uncertain. Per the germline V gene, CDR1 is SGHTA and CDR2 is FQGTGA. The CDR3 is made up of 14 amino acids. The ends were cut back, 2 bases at V and 4 bases at J, with 8 bases in the middle. The CDR3 DNA sequence: TGTGCCAGCAGCTTAGGCTCCCTCACCGGGGAGCTGTTTTTT. Protein: CASSLGSLTGELFF.

For this clone: In the same sample, other DNA sequences code for this CDR3. The J gene is TRBJ1-5, the V gene TRBV18, with 10 bases aligning to TRBD1. Per germline, CDR1 KGHSH and CDR2 LQKENI. Trimming removed 2 bases from V and 5 bases from J; junction bases left unmatched: 0. The CDR3 length is 14 residues. The CDR3 sequence is CASSPGTGDQPQHF. In DNA form, the CDR3 reads TGTGCCAGCTCACCAGGGACAGGGGATCAGCCCCAGCATTTT.

The rearrangement joins TRBV29-1 to TRBJ1-5, with D maybe TRBD1 (6 bases). Per the germline V gene, CDR1 is SQVTM and CDR2 is ANQGSEA. The CDR3 length is 14 residues. The CDR3 reads CSQGIKQARQPQHF. DNA for the CDR3: TGCTCCCAGGGGATCAAACAGGCTCGTCAGCCCCAGCATTTT.

This clone came up a few times. The chain combines TRBV19 with TRBJ1-5; 8 nucleotides match TRBD1. The V and J ends lost 4 bases and 8 bases, in that order; junction bases with no gene match: 7. Germline values: CDR1 LNHDA, CDR2 SQIVND (reference sequence). The CDR3 length is 14 residues. The CDR3 is CASSTQTGVEPQHF. CDR3 nucleotides: TGTGCCAGTAGTACCCAGACAGGGGTGGAGCCCCAGCATTTT.

The sample holds a few counts of this clone. The gene calls are TRBV9 and TRBJ2-7; D might be TRBD1 (6 bases). Germline CDR1 SGDLS, CDR2 YYNGEE. The CDR3 contains 17 residues. The V end lost 4 bases, the J end lost 3 bases, and 23 bases lay between the germline ends. CDR3 in DNA: TGTGCCAGCAGCACAAGACAGGCGCTACCGGTAAACTACGAGCAGTACTTC. It is translated as CASSTRQALPVNYEQYF.

Only a few counts were recorded for this clone. The chain joins TRBV5-4 to TRBJ1-2; a possible D gene is TRBD1 (6 bases). Germline V gene lookup returns CDR1 SGHNT and CDR2 YYREEE (reference sequence). This CDR3 spans 16 amino acids. V lost 0 bases, J lost 4 bases, and 16 bases lay in between. The CDR3 sequence is CASSLEGQNRPYGYTF. The CDR3 DNA reads TGTGCCAGCAGCTTGGAAGGACAGAATCGGCCCTATGGCTACACCTTC. The full variable domain, its missing parts supplied by reference TRBV5-4 and TRBJ1-2, is ETGVTQSPTHLIKTRGQQVTLRCSSQSGHNTVSWYQQALGQGPQFIFQYYREEENGRGNFPPRFSGLQFPNYSSELNVNALELDDSALYLCASSLEGQNRPYGYTFGSGTRLTVV.

The chain joins TRBV7-2 to TRBJ1-2, with a tentative D call TRBD1 (6 bases). V was trimmed by 4 bases and J by 6 bases, leaving 15 bases between them. The CDR3 spans 14 residues. Germline V gene lookup returns CDR1 SGHTA and CDR2 FQGNSA. CDR3 nucleotides: TGTGCCAGCAGCTCCACAGGGATTGGGCATGGCTACACCTTC. Its protein product is CASSSTGIGHGYTF. Full variable domain (outside the CDR3, taken from reference TRBV7-2 and TRBJ1-2): GAGVSQSPSNKVTEKGKDVELRCDPISGHTALYWYRQSLGQGLEFLIYFQGNSAPDKSGLPSDRFSAERTGGSVSTLTIQRTQQEDSAVYLCASSSTGIGHGYTFGSGTRLTVV.

The V and J genes are TRBV7-3 and TRBJ2-5; D possibly uses TRBD1 or TRBD2 (6 bases each). The V and J ends lost 5 bases and 1 base respectively, with 14 bases between them. The CDR3 sequence is 15 residues long. Germline V gene sequence: CDR1 SGHTA, CDR2 FQGTGA. DNA for the CDR3: TGTGCCAGCAGCGAGTCGGGGGCAGTCCAAGAGACCCAGTACTTC. As protein: CASSESGAVQETQYF.

This clone was observed a few times. The V gene is TRBV5-4, the J gene TRBJ2-7, with 7 positions matching TRBD1. This CDR3 spans 12 amino acids. Germline values: CDR1 SGHNT, CDR2 YYREEE (reference sequence). V shed 4 bases and J 7 bases; nucleotides not matched to a gene: 5. CDR3 sequence (DNA): TGTGCCAGCAGCGTCAGACAGGGTGAGCAGTACTTC. Protein product: CASSVRQGEQYF. Full variable domain (remainder filled in from reference TRBV5-4 and TRBJ2-7): ETGVTQSPTHLIKTRGQQVTLRCSSQSGHNTVSWYQQALGQGPQFIFQYYREEENGRGNFPPRFSGLQFPNYSSELNVNALELDDSALYLCASSVRQGEQYFGPGTRLTVT.

This clone was seen a handful of times. Other DNA sequences of this sample code for an identical CDR3. The J gene is TRBJ2-3, the V gene TRBV2; 7 bases line up with TRBD2. Germline lookup yields CDR1 SNHLY and CDR2 FYNNEI. The V segment lost 4 bases and the J segment 1 base; nucleotides outside the gene matches: 2. The CDR3 is made up of 14 amino acids. The CDR3 DNA is TGTGCCAGCAGTGGTCTAGCGGGCACAGATACGCAGTATTTT. Amino acids: CASSGLAGTDTQYF.

The rearrangement joins TRBV18 to TRBJ1-1, with no clear D. Trimming shortened V by 3 bases and J by 0 bases, and 14 bases separated the two germline ends. The CDR3 spans 16 residues. CDR1 and CDR2 (germline): KGHSH, LQKENI. The CDR3 coding sequence is TGTGCCAGCTCACCTGTTCAGCCTCAGGTGAACACTGAAGCTTTCTTT. This gives the protein CASSPVQPQVNTEAFF.

The J gene is TRBJ2-7, the V gene TRBV5-1; TRBD2 aligns across 11 bases. Trimming cost V 5 bases and J 3 bases; bases outside gene matches: 10. The V gene's germline CDR1 is SGHRS and CDR2 YFSETQ. The length of the CDR3 is 16 residues. CDR3 in DNA: TGCGCCAGCAGACGGACTAGCGGGCCGTCGGGCTACGAGCAGTACTTC. The encoded protein is CASRRTSGPSGYEQYF. Combining the CDR3 with reference TRBV5-1 and TRBJ2-7 gives the whole variable domain KAGVTQTPRYLIKTRGQQVTLSCSPISGHRSVSWYQQTPGQGLQFLFEYFSETQRNKGNFPGRFSGRQFSNSRSEMNVSTLELGDSALYLCASRRTSGPSGYEQYFGPGTRLTVT.

This clone was observed a single time. The chain uses TRBV9 and TRBJ2-5; D is ambiguous. The DNA end lines up better with TRBJ2-7; the J call may be wrong. The CDR3 has 14 residues. Germline CDR1 SGDLS, CDR2 YYNGEE. The CDR3 here is CASSDDVGSYEQYF. As DNA, the CDR3 is TGTGCCAGCAGCGATGATGTGGGGTCCTACGAGCAGTACTTC.

The DNA for the CDR3 is TGCAGCGTGACCACTAGCGGGAGGGCCTGGGTATCAACCTACAATGAGCAGTTCTTC. As protein: CSVTTSGRAWVSTYNEQFF. This sequence joins TRBV29-1 and TRBJ2-1; 13 nucleotides agree with TRBD2. In germline, CDR1 is SQVTM, CDR2 ANQGSEA. The CDR3 has 19 residues. V trimming: 6 bases; J trimming: 2 bases; junction bases outside the gene matches: 16.

A few counts support this clone. The V call is TRBV4-3, the J call TRBJ2-1; 7 bases match TRBD2. The germline gives CDR1 LGHNA, CDR2 YSLEER. Trimming took 0 bases from V and 0 from J; bases not matched to a gene: 2. CDR3 size: 16 residues. Here the CDR3 reads CASSQDGLGSYNEQFF. The CDR3 region has the DNA TGCGCCAGCAGCCAAGATGGACTAGGCTCCTACAATGAGCAGTTCTTC.

This clone was observed a handful of times. This chain joins TRBV9 and TRBJ2-6; TRBD1 matches at 7 bases. Trimming cost V 7 bases and J 2 bases; bases outside gene matches: 9. Germline CDR1 and CDR2: SGDLS and YYNGEE. The CDR3 contains 16 residues. The CDR3, as DNA: TGTGCCAGCGGGTCAGGGGGATGGGCTGGGGCCAACGTCCTGACTTTC. Translation gives CASGSGGWAGANVLTF.

This clone showed up just a few times. This chain connects TRBV29-1 to TRBJ2-3; 8 bases map to TRBD1. Trimming at V came to 3 bases and at J to 2 bases, leaving 1 base not matched to a gene. CDR3 size: 13 residues. CDR1 is SQVTM and CDR2 is ANQGSEA in the germline V gene. The CDR3 loop reads CSVEGQDTDTQYF. CDR3 nucleotides: TGCAGCGTTGAGGGACAGGACACAGATACGCAGTATTTT.

The chain carries TRBV28 and TRBJ1-5; no clear D. CDR3 length: 15 residues. Trimming pared 2 bases from V and 3 bases from J, leaving 11 bases between. Germline CDR1 reads MDHEN; CDR2 reads SYDVKM. The CDR3 protein is CASSLPGVYNQPQHF. The CDR3 nucleotides read TGTGCCAGCAGTTTACCAGGAGTATACAATCAGCCCCAGCATTTT.

CDR3 coding DNA: TGTGCCAGCAGCCAATACGTGTTGGGTCGGGCAGATACGCAGTATTTT. As protein: CASSQYVLGRADTQYF. V is TRBV4-2 and J is TRBJ2-3, with unresolved D. The CDR3 has 16 amino acids. The V and J ends lost 2 bases and 4 bases respectively, with 16 bases between them. From germline, CDR1 is LGHNA and CDR2 YNFKEQ.

The rearrangement uses TRBV28 and TRBJ2-1; D unresolved. CDR1 and CDR2 (germline): MDHEN, SYDVKM. With 2 bases removed from V and 7 bases from J, the gap between germline ends came to 6 bases. The CDR3 runs to 12 residues. CDR3 in amino acids: CASSLALNEQFF. The CDR3 region has the DNA TGTGCCAGCAGTTTAGCCCTAAATGAGCAGTTCTTC.

This chain links TRBV29-1 with TRBJ2-5; TRBD2 matches at 8 bases. This CDR3 contains 13 residues. Per germline, CDR1 SQVTM and CDR2 ANQGSEA. V dropped 5 bases and J dropped 2; count of bases not matched to a gene: 4. The CDR3 here is CSVSPSGQETQYF. Written as DNA, the CDR3 is TGCAGCGTTTCCCCTAGCGGGCAAGAGACCCAGTACTTC. Using reference TRBV29-1 and TRBJ2-5 for the parts outside the CDR3, the full variable domain is SAVISQKPSRDICQRGTSLTIQCQVDSQVTMMFWYRQQPGQSLTLIATANQGSEATYESGFVIDKFPISRPNLTFSTLTVSNMSPEDSSIYLCSVSPSGQETQYFGPGTRLLVL.

The V call is TRBV5-1, the J call TRBJ1-2, with D possibly matching TRBD1 (6 bases). Germline V gene data show CDR1 as SGHRS and CDR2 as YFSETQ. V shed 0 bases and J shed 0 bases, with 9 bases lying between them. The CDR3 is 15 residues long. CDR3 loop: CASSLAGDANYGYTF. DNA for the CDR3: TGCGCCAGCAGCTTGGCAGGGGACGCTAACTATGGCTACACCTTC. The full variable domain, in which reference TRBV5-1 and TRBJ1-2 provide the parts outside the CDR3, is KAGVTQTPRYLIKTRGQQVTLSCSPISGHRSVSWYQQTPGQGLQFLFEYFSETQRNKGNFPGRFSGRQFSNSRSEMNVSTLELGDSALYLCASSLAGDANYGYTFGSGTRLTVV.

The gene calls are TRBV15 and TRBJ2-1, with TRBD1 identical over 8 bases. V lost 2 bases and J lost 7; bases outside the gene matches: 7. The germline CDR1 and CDR2 sequences are LNHNV and YYDKDF (reference sequence). This CDR3 region has 15 residues. The chain's CDR3 is CATSRYGTGINEQFF. The CDR3 DNA reads as TGTGCCACCAGCAGATACGGGACAGGTATTAATGAGCAGTTCTTC.

The chain employs TRBV6-5 and TRBJ2-7, with a weak D call TRBD1 (5 bases). The CDR3 loop spans 14 amino acids. With 5 bases removed from V and 0 bases from J, the gap between germline ends came to 11 bases. The germline CDR1 and CDR2 sequences are MNHEY and SVGAGI. The CDR3 spells CASSRTSGSYEQYF. For the CDR3, the DNA is TGTGCCAGCAGTAGGACATCCGGCTCCTACGAGCAGTACTTC.

There are a few counts of this clone. This chain joins TRBV7-2 and TRBJ2-7; D is unresolved. In germline, CDR1 is SGHTA, CDR2 FQGNSA. The V gene lost 6 bases and the J gene lost 0 bases, with 15 bases spanning the gap. The CDR3 extends over 15 amino acids. The CDR3 sequence is CASSKASPSSYEQYF. The CDR3, as DNA: TGTGCCAGCAGTAAGGCATCTCCTAGCTCCTACGAGCAGTACTTC.